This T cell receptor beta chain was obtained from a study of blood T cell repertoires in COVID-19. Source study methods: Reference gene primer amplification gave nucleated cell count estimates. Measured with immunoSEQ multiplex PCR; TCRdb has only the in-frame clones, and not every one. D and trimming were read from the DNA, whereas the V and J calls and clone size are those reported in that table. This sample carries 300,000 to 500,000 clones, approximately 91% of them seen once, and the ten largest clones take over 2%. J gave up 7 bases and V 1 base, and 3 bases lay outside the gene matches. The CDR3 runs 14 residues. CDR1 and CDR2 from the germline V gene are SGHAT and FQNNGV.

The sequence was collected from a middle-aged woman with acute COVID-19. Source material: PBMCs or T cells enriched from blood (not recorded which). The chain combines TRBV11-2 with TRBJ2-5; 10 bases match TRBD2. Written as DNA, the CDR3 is TGTGCCAGCAGCTTAGGTCCTAGCGGGGGGACCCAGTACTTC. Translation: CASSLGPSGGTQYF.